Below are 5 T cell receptor beta chains sequenced from a single sample in a study of CD8+CD57+ T cells in acquired aplastic anemia. Both TCR beta VDJ combination and CDR3 sequence profiling were carried out. Genomic DNA was the template for this profiling. TCRdb re-analysed the reads in MiXCR, keeping a single row per CDR3 protein. The sample includes some 150,000 distinct CDR3 sequences, 40% to 55% seen only once; the top ten take over 0.95%. Those patients picked for sequencing had displayed CD8+CD57+ cell expansion on flow cytometry. The sequenced sample was sorted CD4+, CD8+, or CD8+CD57+ T cells (not recorded which) from PBMCs. Receptors originate from a human donor with aplastic anemia.

A single count supports this clonotype. The V call is TRBV11-1, the J call TRBJ2-7, with 8 bases lining up with TRBD2. CDR1 is SGHAT, CDR2 FQDESV, per germline (reference sequence). Unmatched junction bases numbered 10, after V lost 5 bases and J lost 1 base. This CDR3 comprises 16 residues. Here the CDR3 reads CASSGPGTRGSYEQYF. The CDR3, as DNA: TGTGCCAGCAGCGGCCCCGGGACTAGGGGATCCTACGAGCAGTACTTC.

Details on this clonotype: Lacking the conserved final phenylalanine or tryptophan, this CDR3 likely reflects a read error. The chain links TRBV27 to TRBJ2-6; tentative D call: TRBD1 (6 bases). The CDR3 contains 17 residues. The V end lost 5 bases, the J end lost 0 bases, and 14 bases lay between the germline ends. The germline gives CDR1 MNHEY, CDR2 SMNVEV (reference sequence). This chain's CDR3 is CASSPDRRSSGANVLTS. The CDR3 DNA sequence: TGTGCCAGCAGTCCAGACAGGCGTAGCTCTGGGGCCAACGTCCTGACTTCC.

The V gene is TRBV11-2, the J gene TRBJ2-7; no firm D call. The V and J ends lost 8 bases and 6 bases respectively, with 8 bases between them. This CDR3 contains 10 residues. Germline CDR1 and CDR2: SGHAT and FQNNGV. CDR3 DNA sequence: TGTGCCAGCGGCCAGCCCGAGCAGTACTTC. It translates to CASGQPEQYF.

Worth noting for this clonotype: Possible read error: a much larger clone is one base away. J is TRBJ2-7 and V is TRBV7-9; TRBD1 matches at 10 bases. Looked up from germline, CDR1 is SEHNR and CDR2 is FQNEAQ (reference sequence). The CDR3 runs 15 residues. With 4 bases clipped from V and 2 bases from J, the junction kept 5 bases outside the gene matches. The CDR3 here is CASSSGQGRPYEQYF. For the CDR3, the DNA is TGTGCCAGCAGCTCGGGACAGGGGAGGCCCTACGAGCAGTACTTC.

The V call is TRBV20-1, the J call TRBJ2-2, with D perhaps matching TRBD2 (5 bases). Germline assignment: CDR1 DFQATT and CDR2 SNEGSKA (reference sequence). V lost 1 base, J lost 2 bases, and 11 bases lay in between. This CDR3 comprises 15 residues. CDR3 protein: CSARGIGLNTGELFF. The CDR3 DNA reads as TGCAGTGCTAGAGGGATTGGACTTAACACCGGGGAGCTGTTTTTT.